This entry concerns a single TCR beta chain. Its target is not known. V lost 4 bases, J lost 2 bases, and 8 bases stayed unmatched. Germline CDR1 SGHAT, CDR2 FQNNGV. The CDR3 spans 15 residues. The data belong to a study of shared clonotypes between healthy human individuals. Study findings and constraints: Although depth was large, rarefaction showed that sequencing of the sorted subsets was incomplete. It was only blood that was sampled, and tissue repertoires likely differ.

Some clones are missing from TCRdb's copy, which holds only in-frame ones; the method was immunoSEQ multiplex PCR. Among about 550,000 clones, less than 97% were seen once, and the ten largest hold over 0.09%. Positively selected for CCR7, the CD45RO-negative cells used as naive CD8 cells excluded terminally differentiated effector memory CD45RA+ cells. The gene calls are TRBV11-2 and TRBJ2-7, with 7 nucleotides matching TRBD2. This receptor was identified in a woman in her 30s in good health. Sequenced sample: naive CD8+ T cells sorted from blood. The CDR3 sequence: CASSSMSSGPYEQYF. The CDR3 DNA reads as TGTGCCAGCAGCTCTATGTCTAGCGGACCCTACGAGCAGTACTTC.